The next 4 T cell receptor beta chains were all read from a single sample in a study of blood T cells in healthy people across ages. A J-beta primer mix and a sample-barcoded 5' primer were used in a second PCR of roughly 7 to 12 cycles. TCRdb re-called the 5' RACE reads with MiXCR, one entry per CDR3 protein. This sample yields hundreds of thousands of distinct CDR3 sequences, of which roughly 25% are seen a single time; around 9.2% belongs to the top ten. In addition, the sample was reused for a study of T cells of mothers and their children.

What was sequenced was blood. These TCRs come from a boy aged 5-17 years in good health.

The genes are TRBV28 and TRBJ2-3; perhaps TRBD1 as D (5 bases). CDR1 MDHEN and CDR2 SYDVKM come from the germline V gene. Trimming took off 5 bases at V and 1 base at J, with 16 bases between the two ends. This CDR3 contains 16 residues. The CDR3 coding sequence is TGTGCCAGCAGTCCCCAGAGACTGACAGGCACAGATACGCAGTATTTT. This gives the protein CASSPQRLTGTDTQYF.

The J gene is TRBJ1-2, the V gene TRBV2; TRBD1 aligns across 7 bases. The trim removed 6 bases at V and 4 bases at J, leaving 11 bases unmatched. CDR1 is SNHLY, CDR2 FYNNEI, per germline. The CDR3 is made up of 15 amino acids. The CDR3 DNA sequence: TGTGCCAGCAGCGGTGACGTAGGGGGCGCCTATGGCTACACCTTC. Its protein is CASSGDVGGAYGYTF.

This clonotype showed up just a few times. V and J are TRBV29-1 and TRBJ2-7, with TRBD1 matching over 8 bases. The trim removed 7 bases at V and 2 bases at J, leaving 13 bases unmatched. CDR3 length: 15 residues. Per germline, CDR1 SQVTM and CDR2 ANQGSEA. Here the CDR3 reads CSAQYGTGRAYEQYF. DNA of the CDR3: TGCAGCGCCCAATACGGGACAGGCAGAGCCTACGAGCAGTACTTC.

This chain joins TRBV7-9 and TRBJ2-1, with TRBD1 as a possible D gene (5 bases). CDR3 length equals 12 residues. Germline V gene lookup returns CDR1 SEHNR and CDR2 FQNEAQ (reference sequence). V shed 1 base and J shed 15 bases, with 13 bases lying between them. DNA for the CDR3: TGTGCCAGCAGCTTAGGGGGCCCCTCATGGTTCTTC. Its translation: CASSLGGPSWFF.